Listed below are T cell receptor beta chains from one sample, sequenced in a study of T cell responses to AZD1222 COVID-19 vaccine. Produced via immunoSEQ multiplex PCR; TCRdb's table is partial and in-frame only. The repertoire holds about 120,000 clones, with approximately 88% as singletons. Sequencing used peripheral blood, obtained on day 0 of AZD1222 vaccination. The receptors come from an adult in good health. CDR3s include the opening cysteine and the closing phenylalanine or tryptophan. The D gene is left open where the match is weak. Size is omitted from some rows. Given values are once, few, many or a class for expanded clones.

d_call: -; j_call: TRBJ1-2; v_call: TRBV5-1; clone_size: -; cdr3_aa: CASSFIIRKNLRGIDYGYTF; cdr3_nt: TGCGCCAGCAGCTTTATCATCCGTAAAAATTTGAGGGGTATTGACTATGGCTACACCTTC
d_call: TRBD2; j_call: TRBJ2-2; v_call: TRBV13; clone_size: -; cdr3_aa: CASSPGLVNTGELFF; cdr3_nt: TGTGCCAGCAGCCCCGGACTAGTGAACACCGGGGAGCTGTTTTTT
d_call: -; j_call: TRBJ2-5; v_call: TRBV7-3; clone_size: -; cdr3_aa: CASSPQGGSQETQYF; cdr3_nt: TGTGCCAGCAGCCCCCAGGGGGGGAGTCAGGAGACCCAGTACTTC
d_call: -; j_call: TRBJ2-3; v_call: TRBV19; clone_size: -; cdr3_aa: CASSIAGSGTDTQYF; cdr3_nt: TGTGCCAGTAGTATAGCCGGGAGTGGGACAGATACGCAGTATTTT
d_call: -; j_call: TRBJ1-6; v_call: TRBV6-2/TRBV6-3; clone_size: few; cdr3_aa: CASSIRGQNSPLHF; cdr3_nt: TGTGCCAGCAGTATCCGGGGACAAAATTCACCCCTCCACTTT
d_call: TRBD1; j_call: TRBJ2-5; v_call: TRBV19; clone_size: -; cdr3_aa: CASKDRDRGETQYF; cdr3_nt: TGTGCCAGCAAGGACAGGGACAGGGGTGAGACCCAGTACTTC
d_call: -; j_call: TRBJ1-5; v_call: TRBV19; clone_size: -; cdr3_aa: CASSIFAGQPQHF; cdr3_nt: TGTGCCAGTAGTATTTTCGCGGGACAGCCCCAGCATTTT
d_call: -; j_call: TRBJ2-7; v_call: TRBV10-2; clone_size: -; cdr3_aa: CASSDELSYEQYF; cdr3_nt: TGCGCCAGCAGTGATGAGCTATCCTACGAGCAGTACTTC
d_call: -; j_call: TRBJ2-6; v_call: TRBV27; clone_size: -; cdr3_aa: CASYSRAPFRLSGANVLTF; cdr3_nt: TGTGCCAGCTATTCCCGGGCCCCCTTTCGGCTCTCTGGGGCCAACGTCCTGACTTTC
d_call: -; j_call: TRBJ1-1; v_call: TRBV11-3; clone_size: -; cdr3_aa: CASSPFCREGTEAFF; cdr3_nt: TGTGCCAGCAGCCCCTTTTGCAGAGAAGGCACTGAAGCTTTCTTT
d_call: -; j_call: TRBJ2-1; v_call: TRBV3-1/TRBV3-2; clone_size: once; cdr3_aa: CASSQGMPTYNEQFF; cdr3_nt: TGTGCCAGCAGCCAAGGGATGCCTACCTACAATGAGCAGTTCTTC
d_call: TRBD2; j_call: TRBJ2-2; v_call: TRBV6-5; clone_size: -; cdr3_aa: CASSYSAGGGLGELFF; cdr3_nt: TGTGCCAGCAGTTACTCAGCGGGAGGGGGCCTCGGGGAGCTGTTTTTT
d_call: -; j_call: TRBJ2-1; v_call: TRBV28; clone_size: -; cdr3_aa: CASSLSLGWQDNEQFF; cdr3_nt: TGTGCCAGCAGTTTGTCTCTGGGGTGGCAGGACAATGAGCAGTTCTTC
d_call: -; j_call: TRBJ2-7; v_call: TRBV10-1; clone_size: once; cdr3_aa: CASSELASGTQEQYF; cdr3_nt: TGCGCCAGCAGTGAGCTGGCCTCCGGGACCCAGGAGCAGTACTTC
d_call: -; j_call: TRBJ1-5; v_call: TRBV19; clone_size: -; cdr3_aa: CASSIPSAIPRDQPQHF; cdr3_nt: TGTGCCAGTAGTATACCGTCCGCCATCCCAAGGGATCAGCCCCAGCATTTT
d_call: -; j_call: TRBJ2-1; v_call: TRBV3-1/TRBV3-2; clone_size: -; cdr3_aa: CASSQVHDNEQFF; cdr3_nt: TGTGCCAGCAGCCAAGTACACGACAATGAGCAGTTCTTC
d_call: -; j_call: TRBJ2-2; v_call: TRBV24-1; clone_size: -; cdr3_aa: CATSRRGMDTGELFF; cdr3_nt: TGTGCCACGAGCAGGCGGGGTATGGACACCGGGGAGCTGTTTTTT
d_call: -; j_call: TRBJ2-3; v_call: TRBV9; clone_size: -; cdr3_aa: CASSPEGGQATDTQYF; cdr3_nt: TGTGCCAGCAGCCCCGAGGGAGGTCAGGCCACAGATACGCAGTATTTT
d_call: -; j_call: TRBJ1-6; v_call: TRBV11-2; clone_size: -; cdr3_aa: CASSAQGFYNSPLHF; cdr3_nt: TGTGCCAGCAGCGCCCAGGGTTTTTATAATTCACCCCTCCACTTT
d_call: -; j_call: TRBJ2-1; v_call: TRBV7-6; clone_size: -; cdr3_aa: CASSLASDEQFF; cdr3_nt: TGTGCCAGCAGCTTAGCGAGCGATGAGCAGTTCTTC
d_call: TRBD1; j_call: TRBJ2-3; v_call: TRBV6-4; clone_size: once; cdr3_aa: CASSENRGGTDTQYF; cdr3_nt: TGTGCCAGCAGCGAAAACAGGGGTGGCACAGATACGCAGTATTTT
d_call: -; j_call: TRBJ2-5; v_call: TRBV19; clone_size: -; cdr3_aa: CASSMVPGQETQYF; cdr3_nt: TGTGCCAGTAGTATGGTGCCGGGACAAGAGACCCAGTACTTC
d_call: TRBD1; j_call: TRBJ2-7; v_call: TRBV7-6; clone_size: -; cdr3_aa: CASSPARTGGSGEQYF; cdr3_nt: TGTGCCAGCAGCCCCGCCCGAACAGGGGGCAGCGGCGAGCAGTACTTC
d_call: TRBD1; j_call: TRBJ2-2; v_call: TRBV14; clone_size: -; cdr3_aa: CASNRDRAQNTGELFF; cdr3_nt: TGTGCCAGCAACCGCGACAGGGCTCAGAACACCGGGGAGCTGTTTTTT
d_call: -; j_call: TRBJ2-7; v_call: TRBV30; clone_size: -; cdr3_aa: CAWSGGTYEQYF; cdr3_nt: TGTGCCTGGAGCGGCGGGACCTACGAGCAGTACTTC
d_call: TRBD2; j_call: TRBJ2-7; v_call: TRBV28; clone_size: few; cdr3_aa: CASSFLAGGSYEQYF; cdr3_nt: TGTGCCAGCAGTTTCCTAGCGGGAGGATCCTACGAGCAGTACTTC
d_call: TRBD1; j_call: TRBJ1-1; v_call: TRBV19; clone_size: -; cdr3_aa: CASSIEGGTGEAFF; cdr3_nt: TGTGCCAGTAGTATAGAGGGCGGGACAGGGGAAGCTTTCTTT
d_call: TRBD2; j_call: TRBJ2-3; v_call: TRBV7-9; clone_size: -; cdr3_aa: CASSFVAGVFGTDTQYF; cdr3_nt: TGTGCCAGCAGCTTTGTAGCGGGGGTTTTCGGCACAGATACGCAGTATTTT
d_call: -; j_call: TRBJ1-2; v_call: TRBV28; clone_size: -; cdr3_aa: CASSFSHLEGYTF; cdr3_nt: TGTGCCAGCAGTTTTTCTCACCTGGAGGGCTACACCTTC
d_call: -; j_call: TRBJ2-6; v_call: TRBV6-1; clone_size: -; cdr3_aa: CASSGGDTSGANVLTF; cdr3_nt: TGTGCCAGCAGTGGGGGGGACACCTCTGGGGCCAACGTCCTGACTTTC
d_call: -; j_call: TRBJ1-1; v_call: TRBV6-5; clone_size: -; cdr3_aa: CASSPQGPEAFF; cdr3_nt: TGTGCCAGCAGCCCCCAGGGTCCTGAAGCTTTCTTT
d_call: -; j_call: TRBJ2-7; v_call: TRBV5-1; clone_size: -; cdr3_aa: CASSLTGGEQYF; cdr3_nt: TGCGCCAGCAGCCTCACAGGTGGCGAGCAGTACTTC
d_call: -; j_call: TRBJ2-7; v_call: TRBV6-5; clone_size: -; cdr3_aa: CASSYWDEQYF; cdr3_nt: TGTGCCAGCAGTTACTGGGACGAGCAGTACTTC
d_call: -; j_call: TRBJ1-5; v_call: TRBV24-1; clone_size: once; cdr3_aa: CATSGPSNQPQHF; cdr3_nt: TGTGCCACCAGTGGCCCTAGCAATCAGCCCCAGCATTTT
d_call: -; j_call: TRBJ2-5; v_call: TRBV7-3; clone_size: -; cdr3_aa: CASSLMATEETQYF; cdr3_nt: TGTGCCAGCAGCTTAATGGCTACTGAAGAGACCCAGTACTTC
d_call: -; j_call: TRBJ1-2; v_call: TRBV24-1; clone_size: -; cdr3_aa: CATSDPGRIAGYTF; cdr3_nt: TGTGCCACCAGTGACCCCGGTCGGATAGCTGGCTACACCTTC
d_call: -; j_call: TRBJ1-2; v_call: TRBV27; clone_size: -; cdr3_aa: CASSFMSNYGYTF; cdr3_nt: TGTGCCAGCAGTTTTATGTCTAACTATGGCTACACCTTC
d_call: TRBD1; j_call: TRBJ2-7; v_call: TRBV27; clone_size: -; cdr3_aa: CASSPDRGSTYEQYF; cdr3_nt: TGTGCCAGCAGCCCCGACAGGGGGAGCACCTACGAGCAGTACTTC
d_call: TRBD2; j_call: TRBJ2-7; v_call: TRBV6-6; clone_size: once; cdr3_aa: CASRVAGGTSEQYF; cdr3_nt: TGTGCCAGCAGAGTAGCGGGAGGAACTTCCGAGCAGTACTTC
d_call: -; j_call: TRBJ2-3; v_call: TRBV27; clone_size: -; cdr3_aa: CASSPVTTDTQYF; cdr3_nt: TGTGCCAGCAGTCCCGTTACCACAGATACGCAGTATTTT
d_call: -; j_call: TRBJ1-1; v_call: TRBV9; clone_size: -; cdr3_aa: CASSPYGVSRTEAFF; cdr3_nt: TGTGCCAGCAGCCCCTATGGGGTGTCGCGTACTGAAGCTTTCTTT
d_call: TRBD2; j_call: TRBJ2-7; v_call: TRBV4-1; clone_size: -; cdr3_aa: CASSQDPSGRLTTFEQYF; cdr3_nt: TGCGCCAGCAGCCAAGATCCTAGCGGGAGGTTAACTACGTTCGAGCAGTACTTC
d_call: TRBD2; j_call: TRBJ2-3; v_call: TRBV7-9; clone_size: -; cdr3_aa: CASSFELAGSTDTQYF; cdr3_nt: TGTGCCAGCAGCTTTGAACTAGCGGGTAGCACAGATACGCAGTATTTT
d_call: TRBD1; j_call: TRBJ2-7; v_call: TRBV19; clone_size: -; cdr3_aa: CASSIGTGAYEQYF; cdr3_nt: TGTGCCAGTAGTATAGGGACAGGGGCCTACGAGCAGTACTTC
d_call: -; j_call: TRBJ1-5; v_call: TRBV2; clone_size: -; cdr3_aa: CASKGPGAQPQHF; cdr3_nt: TGTGCCAGCAAGGGTCCAGGGGCTCAGCCCCAGCATTTT
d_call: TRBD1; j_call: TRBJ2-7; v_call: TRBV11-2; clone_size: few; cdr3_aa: CASSLDGTGNYEQYF; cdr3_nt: TGTGCCAGCAGCTTAGACGGGACAGGGAACTACGAGCAGTACTTC